The 20 T cell receptor beta chains below all came from one sample that was sequenced in a study of blood T cells in healthy people across ages. Combining a sample-barcoded 5' primer with a J-beta primer mix, a second PCR ran for roughly 6 to 12 cycles. From the 5' RACE reads, TCRdb called clonotypes with MiXCR, one entry per CDR3 protein. This table has about 930,000 distinct CDR3 sequences, 25% to 35% appearing once. This sample was shared with a second study, whose subject was T cells of mothers and their children.

The sequencing sample was made of blood. These receptors came from a woman aged 40-49 years in good health.

Regarding this clonotype: This may be a read error: a much more frequent sequence differs by one nucleotide. This chain links TRBV7-2 with TRBJ1-1; D possibly corresponds to TRBD1 (6 bases). CDR3 length: 17 residues. Germline CDR1 reads SGHTA; CDR2 reads FQGNSA. The V and J ends lost 2 bases and 0 bases respectively, with 16 bases between them. CDR3 nucleotide sequence: TGTGCCAGCAGCTTATCCCGGCGTGGGGGCCTGAACACTGAAGCTTTCTTT. It specifies CASSLSRRGGLNTEAFF.

V usage is TRBV5-6 and J usage is TRBJ2-7, with 9 bases aligning to TRBD1. This CDR3 has 15 amino acids. Looked up from germline, CDR1 is SGHDT and CDR2 is YYEEEE. The trim removed 4 bases at V and 4 bases at J, leaving 9 bases unmatched. The CDR3 nucleotides read TGTGCCAGCAGCGGCTGGACAGGGGAAACTTACGAGCAGTACTTC. Protein product: CASSGWTGETYEQYF.

This clonotype was recorded at least ten times. V and J are TRBV6-6 and TRBJ1-2; D possibly corresponds to TRBD1 (5 bases). The CDR3 is 13 residues long. In germline, CDR1 is MNHNY, CDR2 SVGAGI (reference sequence). Trimming pared 2 bases from V and 5 bases from J, leaving 9 bases between. The CDR3 DNA follows: TGTGCCAGCAGTTACATGGAGGGGTATGGCTACACCTTC. It specifies CASSYMEGYGYTF.

This clonotype was found a few times. The CDR3 here is CASSQSERGREQYF. In DNA, the CDR3 is TGTGCCAGCAGCCAGAGCGAGAGGGGACGCGAGCAGTACTTC. The chain is built from TRBV7-2 and TRBJ2-7, with D possibly called TRBD1 or TRBD2 (5 bases each). This CDR3 is 14 amino acids long. Germline V gives CDR1 SGHTA, CDR2 FQGNSA. The V end lost 5 bases, the J end lost 6 bases, and 17 bases lay between the germline ends. Full variable domain (rest looked up from reference TRBV7-2 and TRBJ2-7): GAGVSQSPSNKVTEKGKDVELRCDPISGHTALYWYRQSLGQGLEFLIYFQGNSAPDKSGLPSDRFSAERTGGSVSTLTIQRTQQEDSAVYLCASSQSERGREQYFGPGTRLTVT.

This clonotype was seen a handful of times. The chain combines TRBV29-1 with TRBJ2-3; D may be TRBD2 (5 bases). Germline V gene sequence: CDR1 SQVTM, CDR2 ANQGSEA. There are 11 residues in the CDR3. V lost 3 bases and J lost 6, with 7 bases in between. CDR3 DNA sequence: TGCAGCGTTGAGCGGGTCGATACGCAGTATTTT. Amino acid sequence: CSVERVDTQYF.

The table lists this clonotype with a few counts. The chain is built from TRBV6-2 or TRBV6-3 and TRBJ1-2; D remains unclear. The CDR3 spans 14 residues. Trimming took 2 bases from V and 5 from J, leaving 12 bases between them. The germline CDR1 and CDR2 sequences are MNHEY and SVGEGT. CDR3 residues: CASSYARTSYGYTF. The CDR3 coding sequence is TGTGCCAGCAGTTACGCCAGGACGTCGTATGGCTACACCTTC.

The sample holds a few counts of this clonotype. The chain is built from TRBV5-1 and TRBJ2-7; tentatively, D is TRBD1 or TRBD2 (5 bases each). This CDR3 has 14 residues. The V gene's germline CDR1 is SGHRS and CDR2 YFSETQ. V lost 4 bases and J 1 base, leaving 12 bases between the germline ends. CDR3 in amino acids: CASSREGRSYEQYF. The CDR3 DNA sequence: TGCGCCAGCAGCCGCGAGGGACGGTCCTACGAGCAGTACTTC.

This clonotype was seen only a few times. The chain joins TRBV5-5 to TRBJ1-2; no clear D gene. Germline lookup yields CDR1 SGHKS and CDR2 YYEKEE (reference sequence). V lost 2 bases and J 6 bases, leaving 11 bases between the germline ends. This CDR3 has 13 residues. The CDR3 DNA is TGTGCCAGCAGCTTCTTTAATAGGGATGGCTACACCTTC. It specifies CASSFFNRDGYTF.

The chain joins TRBV7-9 to TRBJ1-2; 7 nucleotides line up with TRBD1. CDR1 and CDR2 from the germline V gene are SEHNR and FQNEAQ (reference sequence). V shed 3 bases, J shed 8 bases, and the junction held 3 bases outside the gene matches. CDR3 length: 12 amino acids. The CDR3 protein is CASSFDRDGYTF. The CDR3 DNA reads as TGTGCCAGCAGCTTCGACAGGGACGGCTACACCTTC.

This clonotype was seen a handful of times. The J gene is TRBJ1-2, the V gene TRBV28, with TRBD1 identical over 7 bases. V lost 6 bases, J lost 1 base, and 5 bases stayed unmatched. The V gene's germline CDR1 is MDHEN and CDR2 SYDVKM. The length of the CDR3 is 14 residues. For the CDR3, the DNA is TGTGCCAGCAGAGGGACAGCTCATAACTATGGCTACACCTTC. It yields the protein CASRGTAHNYGYTF.

The chain joins TRBV10-3 to TRBJ2-1, with D perhaps given as TRBD1 or TRBD2 (5 bases each). V lost 2 bases and J 7 bases, leaving 12 bases between the germline ends. Per germline, CDR1 ENHRY and CDR2 SYGVKD. This CDR3 has 14 amino acids. CDR3 loop: CAISEVEGINEQFF. CDR3 bases: TGTGCCATCAGTGAGGTTGAGGGGATAAATGAGCAGTTCTTC.

The genes are TRBV30 and TRBJ2-5; D is unresolved. Trimming removed 5 bases at V and 1 base at J, with 11 bases between. Germline V CDR1 and CDR2: GTSNPN, SVGIG (reference sequence). This CDR3 has 13 amino acids. The CDR3 sequence: CAWGRPAQETQYF. In DNA form, the CDR3 reads TGTGCCTGGGGAAGGCCAGCCCAAGAGACCCAGTACTTC.

The rearrangement uses TRBV5-1 and TRBJ2-7, with a weak D call TRBD1 (5 bases). Between the trimmed V and J ends, which lost 4 bases and 5 bases, there was a span of 16 bases. From germline, CDR1 is SGHRS and CDR2 YFSETQ. This CDR3 has 14 amino acids. The CDR3 nucleotides are TGCGCCAGCAGCAGGACGGGCTCAGGGAACGAGCAGTACTTC. It encodes CASSRTGSGNEQYF.

Turning to this clonotype: This clone may be a read error of a much larger clone one base away. The genes are TRBV5-1 and TRBJ2-7, with D tentatively TRBD1 (5 bases). CDR1 and CDR2 from the germline V gene are SGHRS and YFSETQ. There are 14 residues in the CDR3. Trimming took off 3 bases at V and 0 bases at J, with 10 bases between the two ends. In DNA, the CDR3 is TGCGCCAGCAGCTGGCTAGGGGACTCCTACGAGCAGTACTTC. Amino acids: CASSWLGDSYEQYF.

This clonotype was seen repeatedly, ten times or more. The chain uses TRBV20-1 and TRBJ2-7; D is uncertain. Germline-derived CDR1 and CDR2 are DFQATT and SNEGSKA (reference sequence). The CDR3 runs 14 residues. V was pared by 3 bases and J by 0 bases, with 12 bases between. The CDR3 DNA follows: TGCAGTGCTAGTTTAAGGCTGAACTCCTACGAGCAGTACTTC. Protein: CSASLRLNSYEQYF.

At least ten counts were recorded for this clonotype. The chain couples TRBV18 to TRBJ2-5; D is uncertain. The length of the CDR3 is 13 residues. The germline V gene encodes CDR1 KGHSH and CDR2 LQKENI. Trimming took 3 bases from V and 1 from J, leaving 6 bases between them. In DNA, the CDR3 is TGTGCCAGCTCACCTAGTATCCAAGAGACCCAGTACTTC. Translated: CASSPSIQETQYF.

The table lists this clonotype with many counts. The chain combines TRBV5-6 with TRBJ2-3; TRBD1 matches 10 bases. The V and J ends lost 2 bases and 3 bases, in that order; junction bases with no gene match: 3. Germline CDR1 reads SGHDT; CDR2 reads YYEEEE. This CDR3 spans 15 amino acids. For the CDR3, the DNA is TGTGCCAGCAGCTTTAAGGGACAGGGGACAGATACGCAGTATTTT. This gives the protein CASSFKGQGTDTQYF.

The chain carries TRBV20-1 and TRBJ1-6, with D unclear. The CDR3 runs 16 residues. Trimming cost V 5 bases and J 0 bases, with 14 bases left between them. The germline V gene has CDR1 DFQATT and CDR2 SNEGSKA (reference sequence). The CDR3 DNA follows: TGCAGTGCTGCTCGGGAGGCCAGCTCCTATAATTCACCCCTCCACTTT. Its protein product is CSAAREASSYNSPLHF.

This clonotype was recorded once. The CDR3 DNA sequence: TGCGCCAGCAGCTACTCATACGGGACTAGCGGATACAATGAGCAGTTCTTC. It yields the protein CASSYSYGTSGYNEQFF. The rearrangement uses TRBV4-3 and TRBJ2-1; 11 bases align to TRBD2. V lost 5 bases, J lost 4 bases, and 10 bases stayed unmatched. Germline V gene sequence: CDR1 LGHNA, CDR2 YSLEER. There are 17 residues in the CDR3.

This clonotype was picked up many times. This sequence joins TRBV7-2 and TRBJ2-5; 13 bases fit TRBD2. The CDR3 is made up of 16 amino acids. Trimming cost V 5 bases and J 2 bases; bases outside gene matches: 5. From germline, CDR1 is SGHTA and CDR2 FQGNSA. CDR3 loop: CASSTWTSGGQETQYF. CDR3 in DNA: TGTGCCAGCAGCACGTGGACTAGCGGGGGACAAGAGACCCAGTACTTC. Full variable domain (missing parts from reference TRBV7-2 and TRBJ2-5): GAGVSQSPSNKVTEKGKDVELRCDPISGHTALYWYRQSLGQGLEFLIYFQGNSAPDKSGLPSDRFSAERTGGSVSTLTIQRTQQEDSAVYLCASSTWTSGGQETQYFGPGTRLLVL.